Sequencing of this T cell receptor beta chain was carried out in a study of shared clonotypes between healthy human individuals. This table comes from immunoSEQ multiplex PCR, and its TCRdb copy is limited to in-frame clones, with some not included. The sample lists over 850,000 clones, around 78% occurring once. The germline gives CDR1 SGHAT, CDR2 FQNNGV. The ends lost 3 bases at V and 5 bases at J; junction bases unmatched: 5. The CDR3 is made up of 14 amino acids. The table lists this clone with a count of one. The TCR sequence derives from a man younger than 35 in good health. Some clones in this sample may be carry-over from other donors' samples. Sequencing was performed on memory CD4+ T cells from PBMCs. Documented subset: CD45RA-negative fraction. This chain links TRBV11-2 with TRBJ2-5, with TRBD2 identical over 8 bases. The chain's CDR3 is CASSLGPGGETQYF. CDR3 nucleotide sequence: TGTGCCAGCAGCTTGGGCCCGGGAGGGGAGACCCAGTACTTC.